The 10 T cell receptor beta chains below all came from one sample that was sequenced in a study of blood T cell repertoires in COVID-19. The data were produced by immunoSEQ multiplex PCR, yet TCRdb's version contains in-frame clones alone and is incomplete. The table lists around 50,000 clones, roughly 86% of them singletons, with 8.2% in the top ten. Sequencing was done on a sample of peripheral blood. The receptor source for this set is an elderly woman with acute or convalescent COVID-19.

This sequence joins TRBV11-2 and TRBJ2-1; 16 nucleotides line up with TRBD2. Germline CDR1 is SGHAT and CDR2 is FQNNGV. J was trimmed by 7 bases and V by 5 bases; bases with no gene match: 5. The CDR3 spans 16 residues. This chain's CDR3 is CASSVGLAGGRNEQFF. The CDR3 DNA sequence: TGTGCCAGCAGCGTGGGACTAGCGGGGGGGCGTAATGAGCAGTTCTTC.

The V and J genes are TRBV3-1 (or the pseudogene TRBV3-2) and TRBJ1-1; TRBD1 might be the D (6 bases). The CDR3 runs to 15 residues. Between the trimmed V and J ends, which lost 1 base and 11 bases, there was a span of 20 bases. Germline V CDR1 and CDR2: LGHDT, YNNKEL (reference sequence). CDR3 sequence: CASSQVTGSLSWAFF. For the CDR3, the DNA is TGTGCCAGCAGCCAAGTTACAGGGTCCCTTTCGTGGGCTTTCTTT.

This chain links TRBV27 with TRBJ2-1, with 10 bases fitting TRBD2. Germline values: CDR1 MNHEY, CDR2 SMNVEV (reference sequence). The V segment lost 3 bases and the J segment 7 bases; nucleotides outside the gene matches: 6. The length of the CDR3 is 15 residues. CDR3 region: CASSFSSGRKNEQFF. CDR3 DNA sequence: TGTGCCAGCAGTTTCTCTAGCGGGAGAAAAAATGAGCAGTTCTTC.

V usage is TRBV5-1 and J usage is TRBJ2-5; D might be TRBD2 (6 bases). The germline V gene has CDR1 SGHRS and CDR2 YFSETQ. V lost 3 bases to trimming and J lost 1 base, with 13 bases between them. The CDR3 loop spans 15 amino acids. CDR3 residues: CASSWEAGAQETQYF. Here the CDR3 DNA reads TGCGCCAGCAGCTGGGAGGCCGGGGCCCAAGAGACCCAGTACTTC.

The chain is built from TRBV5-1 and TRBJ1-4; tentative D call: TRBD1 (6 bases). Per germline, CDR1 SGHRS and CDR2 YFSETQ. V lost 4 bases to trimming and J lost 3 bases, with 10 bases between them. CDR3 length: 14 amino acids. The CDR3 bases are TGCGCCAGCAGCCTCAGGGGTCCTAATGAAAAACTGTTTTTT. Amino acids: CASSLRGPNEKLFF.

The V call is TRBV19, the J call TRBJ2-3, with TRBD2 as a possible D gene (5 bases). Germline lookup yields CDR1 LNHDA and CDR2 SQIVND (reference sequence). The CDR3 has 13 residues. Trimming took off 3 bases at V and 3 bases at J, with 7 bases between the two ends. DNA for the CDR3: TGTGCCAGTAGTATCTGGGAGACAGATACGCAGTATTTT. It translates to CASSIWETDTQYF.

This chain joins TRBV7-9 and TRBJ2-5; 7 bases agree with TRBD2. V dropped 1 base and J dropped 1; count of bases not matched to a gene: 3. Per the germline V gene, CDR1 is SEHNR and CDR2 is FQNEAQ (reference sequence). This CDR3 has 15 amino acids. The CDR3, as DNA: TGTGCCAGCAGCTTAGGCCTAGCGGTCCAAGAGACCCAGTACTTC. This gives the protein CASSLGLAVQETQYF.

The gene calls are TRBV6-5 and TRBJ1-6, with 7 bases matching TRBD1. The germline CDR1 and CDR2 sequences are MNHEY and SVGAGI. This CDR3 is 15 amino acids long. J gave up 0 bases and V 5 bases, and 1 base lay outside the gene matches. CDR3: CASSRDSSYNSPLHF. The CDR3 bases are TGTGCCAGCAGTAGGGACAGCTCCTATAATTCACCCCTCCACTTT.

The chain joins TRBV11-2 to TRBJ2-7; 8 bases align to TRBD2. CDR1 is SGHAT and CDR2 is FQNNGV in the germline V gene. This CDR3 is built from 15 residues. The ends lost 1 base at V and 6 bases at J; junction bases unmatched: 8. CDR3: CASSLAGTSISEQYF. CDR3 coding DNA: TGTGCCAGCAGCTTAGCCGGGACTAGTATTTCCGAGCAGTACTTC.

The gene calls are TRBV2 and TRBJ1-5; the D gene is possibly TRBD1 (5 bases). V was shortened by 7 bases and J by 8 bases, with 21 bases between the two germline ends. The CDR3 contains 15 residues. CDR1 SNHLY and CDR2 FYNNEI come from the germline V gene. For the CDR3, the DNA is TGTGCCAGCACCACGGGGGTGGGGGTCAAGGAGCCCCAGCATTTT. This translates into CASTTGVGVKEPQHF. Using reference TRBV2 and TRBJ1-5 for the parts outside the CDR3, the full variable domain is EPEVTQTPSHQVTQMGQEVILRCVPISNHLYFYWYRQILGQKVEFLVSFYNNEISEKSEIFDDQFSVERPDGSNFTLKIRSTKLEDSAMYFCASTTGVGVKEPQHFGDGTRLSIL.